Presented here are 30 T cell receptor beta chains from one specimen sequenced in a study of blood T cell repertoires in COVID-19. Method: immunoSEQ multiplex PCR; TCRdb's copy keeps in-frame clones and lacks some. The sample has about 82,000 clones, about 74% seen once. Sequencing was performed on peripheral blood. The receptors were gathered from a human donor with acute or convalescent COVID-19. The donor label of this sample is uncertain.

This chain links TRBV19 with TRBJ1-1; D possibly corresponds to TRBD1 (5 bases). Germline V gene data show CDR1 as LNHDA and CDR2 as SQIVND (reference sequence). This CDR3 contains 15 residues. V lost 4 bases and J 1 base, leaving 13 bases between the germline ends. The CDR3 protein is CASSTAGWENTEAFF. CDR3 nucleotides: TGTGCCAGTAGTACGGCAGGGTGGGAGAACACTGAAGCTTTCTTT. The full variable domain, its missing parts supplied by reference TRBV19 and TRBJ1-1, is DGGITQSPKYLFRKEGQNVTLSCEQNLNHDAMYWYRQDPGQGLRLIYYSQIVNDFQKGDIAEGYSVSREKKESFPLTVTSAQKNPTAFYLCASSTAGWENTEAFFGQGTRLTVV.

This clone turned up a few times. The chain uses TRBV20-1 and TRBJ2-1, with 8 bases that match TRBD2. This CDR3 region has 13 residues. Losses at the gene ends were 3 bases for V and 3 bases for J; bases not matched to a gene: 1. CDR1 is DFQATT, CDR2 SNEGSKA, per germline (reference sequence). The CDR3 reads CSASRGGYNEQFF. The DNA of the CDR3 is TGCAGTGCTAGTCGGGGGGGCTACAATGAGCAGTTCTTC.

The chain joins TRBV3-1 (or the pseudogene TRBV3-2) to TRBJ2-1; TRBD2 aligns across 12 bases. This CDR3 has 13 residues. Germline V gives CDR1 LGHDT, CDR2 YNNKEL (reference sequence). The V gene end was trimmed by 4 bases and the J gene end by 10 bases; junction bases not matched to a gene: 2. The CDR3 spells CASSPGLAGEQFF. CDR3 bases: TGTGCCAGCAGCCCTGGACTAGCGGGGGAGCAGTTCTTC.

The table lists this clone with a count of one. This chain links TRBV19 with TRBJ1-2; unclear D gene. Trimming took off 5 bases at V and 1 base at J, with 11 bases between the two ends. CDR1 is LNHDA and CDR2 is SQIVND in the germline V gene (reference sequence). The CDR3 length is 14 residues. CDR3 sequence: CASSRGGSNYGYTF. CDR3 in DNA: TGTGCCAGTAGTCGAGGCGGGAGTAACTATGGCTACACCTTC.

This chain uses TRBV7-2 with TRBJ2-3, with TRBD2 matching 12 bases. V lost 2 bases and J lost 4; bases outside the gene matches: 4. This CDR3 is built from 16 residues. Germline CDR1 reads SGHTA; CDR2 reads FQGNSA. Here the CDR3 DNA reads TGTGCCAGCAGCTTATCTAGCGGGAGGGTAGCAGATACGCAGTATTTT. Residues: CASSLSSGRVADTQYF.

V is TRBV7-3 and J is TRBJ1-1, with D unclear. CDR3 length equals 13 residues. V lost 10 bases and J lost 0, with 12 bases in between. The germline V gene encodes CDR1 SGHTA and CDR2 FQGTGA. The CDR3 DNA follows: TGTGCCACCAGTGAGGGTGTGAACACTGAAGCTTTCTTT. Its protein product is CATSEGVNTEAFF.

The genes are TRBV11-2 and TRBJ2-3, with D maybe TRBD1 (6 bases). CDR1 and CDR2 from the germline V gene are SGHAT and FQNNGV. The CDR3 spans 15 residues. V gave up 3 bases and J gave up 3 bases, with 13 bases separating them. The CDR3 nucleotides are TGTGCCAGCAGCTTTAACAGGGTTGGGACAGATACGCAGTATTTT. Residues: CASSFNRVGTDTQYF.

This chain connects TRBV5-4 to TRBJ2-7, with 7 bases fitting TRBD1. V trimming: 1 base; J trimming: 5 bases; junction bases outside the gene matches: 6. Germline lookup yields CDR1 SGHNT and CDR2 YYREEE (reference sequence). The CDR3 covers 14 residues. DNA for the CDR3: TGTGCCAGCAGCTTGACGGCGACAGGGAACGAGCAGTACTTC. Translating gives CASSLTATGNEQYF.

The rearrangement joins TRBV28 to TRBJ1-1; no reliable D call. The CDR3 totals 12 residues. V was shortened by 5 bases and J by 5 bases, with 9 bases between the two germline ends. The germline gives CDR1 MDHEN, CDR2 SYDVKM. Written as DNA, the CDR3 is TGTGCCAGCAGTCTCGTACAGACTGAAGCTTTCTTT. Its translation: CASSLVQTEAFF.

The CDR3 sequence: CASRVAQGPSFNEQFF. The DNA of the CDR3 is TGTGCCAGCCGGGTGGCCCAGGGTCCTTCATTCAATGAGCAGTTCTTC. The genes are TRBV3-1 (or the pseudogene TRBV3-2) and TRBJ2-1; D possibly corresponds to TRBD1 (5 bases). V was pared by 8 bases and J by 6 bases, with 23 bases between. This CDR3 has 16 amino acids. The germline CDR1 and CDR2 sequences are LGHDT and YNNKEL (reference sequence).

This clone showed up just a few times. This rearrangement joins TRBV7-2 to TRBJ1-1; D gene uncertain. The V end lost 3 bases, the J end lost 4 bases, and 12 bases lay between the germline ends. Germline loops: CDR1 SGHTA, CDR2 FQGNSA. The CDR3 is 14 residues long. For the CDR3, the DNA is TGTGCCAGCAGCTTCGGGGATTTGACCACTGAAGCTTTCTTT. Amino acids: CASSFGDLTTEAFF.

This chain connects TRBV27 to TRBJ2-5; TRBD1 is a possible D gene (6 bases). V was cut by 4 bases and J by 5 bases, with 14 bases left in between. The CDR3 loop spans 14 amino acids. Germline CDR1 reads MNHEY; CDR2 reads SMNVEV (reference sequence). The DNA of the CDR3 is TGTGCCAGCAGTTCCAGGGGACGGGGCGAGACCCAGTACTTC. Residues: CASSSRGRGETQYF.

The sample holds a few counts of this clone. The chain couples TRBV6-5 to TRBJ1-2; the D gene is possibly TRBD1 (5 bases). The CDR3 runs 12 residues. Trimming removed 7 bases from V and 0 bases from J, with 6 bases in between. Germline CDR1 is MNHEY and CDR2 is SVGAGI. CDR3 sequence: CASTGSNYGYTF. The CDR3, as DNA: TGTGCCAGCACAGGGTCTAACTATGGCTACACCTTC.

The rearrangement links TRBV6-6 to TRBJ2-1, with 7 positions matching TRBD1. Per the germline V gene, CDR1 is MNHNY and CDR2 is SVGAGI (reference sequence). V shed 6 bases, J shed 7 bases, and the junction held 15 bases outside the gene matches. This CDR3 is 16 amino acids long. The CDR3 protein is CASSSRDRDPTNEQFF. DNA for the CDR3: TGTGCCAGCAGCTCCAGAGACAGGGACCCGACAAATGAGCAGTTCTTC.

The gene calls are TRBV15 and TRBJ1-5; perhaps TRBD1 as D (6 bases). The germline gives CDR1 LNHNV, CDR2 YYDKDF (reference sequence). V shed 0 bases and J shed 4 bases, with 10 bases lying between them. The CDR3 sequence is 15 residues long. The DNA of the CDR3 is TGTGCCACCAGCAGAGATGGACAGCCGAATCAGCCCCAGCATTTT. It codes for CATSRDGQPNQPQHF.

V gene TRBV28 combines with J gene TRBJ1-2; possible D gene TRBD1, 5 bases. This CDR3 is 13 amino acids long. Per germline, CDR1 MDHEN and CDR2 SYDVKM. Trimming removed 7 bases at V and 2 bases at J, with 11 bases between. CDR3 bases: TGTGCCAGCACAATACAGGAGAACTATGGCTACACCTTC. Translation gives CASTIQENYGYTF.

This clone occurred once. The rearrangement uses TRBV27 and TRBJ1-1; 11 nucleotides align to TRBD1. V dropped 6 bases and J dropped 4; count of bases not matched to a gene: 10. CDR1 and CDR2 (germline): MNHEY, SMNVEV (reference sequence). CDR3 length: 16 amino acids. CDR3 sequence (DNA): TGTGCCAGCAGACCGAGGACAGGGGGCATGAGCACTGAAGCTTTCTTT. This translates into CASRPRTGGMSTEAFF.

The chain employs TRBV19 and TRBJ2-5; TRBD1 aligns across 7 bases. The CDR3 covers 16 residues. Germline CDR1 LNHDA, CDR2 SQIVND (reference sequence). J lost 2 bases, V lost 6 bases, and 12 bases had no gene match. CDR3 sequence reads: CASRPRRGTAQETQYF. As DNA, the CDR3 is TGTGCCAGTAGACCTCGAAGGGGGACAGCTCAAGAGACCCAGTACTTC.

The chain uses TRBV15 and TRBJ1-5, with unresolved D. The CDR3 is 12 residues long. With 3 bases removed from V and 6 bases from J, the gap between germline ends came to 6 bases. Germline CDR1 is LNHNV and CDR2 is YYDKDF (reference sequence). The CDR3 DNA sequence: TGTGCCACCAGCAGGGACTCTCAGCCCCAGCATTTT. It codes for CATSRDSQPQHF.

The genes are TRBV10-3 and TRBJ1-1; TRBD1 matches at 9 bases. V shed 10 bases, J shed 2 bases, and the junction held 5 bases outside the gene matches. Germline V gene sequence: CDR1 ENHRY, CDR2 SYGVKD. This CDR3 has 13 residues. This CDR3 reads CATLDRGNTEAFF. The CDR3 DNA sequence: TGTGCCACATTGGACAGGGGCAACACTGAAGCTTTCTTT.

This rearrangement joins TRBV30 to TRBJ1-3; D might be TRBD1 (6 bases). CDR1 is GTSNPN and CDR2 is SVGIG in the germline V gene (reference sequence). There are 12 residues in the CDR3. The V end lost 4 bases, the J end lost 3 bases, and 7 bases lay between the germline ends. The CDR3 DNA reads TGTGCCTGGACAGGGGATGGAAACACCATATATTTT. It specifies CAWTGDGNTIYF. Drawing the rest from reference TRBV30 and TRBJ1-3, the complete variable domain is SQTIHQWPATLVQPVGSPLSLECTVEGTSNPNLYWYRQAAGRGLQLLFYSVGIGQISSEVPQNLSASRPQDRQFILSSKKLLLSDSGFYLCAWTGDGNTIYFGEGSWLTVV.

V and J are TRBV9 and TRBJ1-2; D not certain. The CDR3 length is 13 residues. V was pared by 0 bases and J by 1 base, with 4 bases between. Germline V gene sequence: CDR1 SGDLS, CDR2 YYNGEE. DNA of the CDR3: TGTGCCAGCAGCGTAGACAGTAACTATGGCTACACCTTC. Encoded protein: CASSVDSNYGYTF.

This clone was counted many times. The chain is built from TRBV3-1 (or the pseudogene TRBV3-2) and TRBJ1-6; 7 positions match TRBD1. V lost 0 bases, J lost 6 bases, and 2 bases stayed unmatched. The CDR3 length is 15 residues. Germline V gene sequence: CDR1 LGHDT, CDR2 YNNKEL (reference sequence). The CDR3 sequence is CASSQEDRFNSPLHF. In nucleotides, the CDR3 is TGTGCCAGCAGCCAAGAGGACAGGTTTAATTCACCCCTCCACTTT.

This clone showed up just a few times. This chain links TRBV6-6 with TRBJ1-1; TRBD1 is a possible D gene (5 bases). This CDR3 spans 14 amino acids. V shed 6 bases and J shed 8 bases, with 19 bases lying between them. Germline CDR1 is MNHNY and CDR2 is SVGAGI (reference sequence). CDR3: CASRTTWGTREAFF. CDR3 nucleotide sequence: TGTGCCAGCAGAACCACGTGGGGCACAAGGGAAGCTTTCTTT.

The V and J genes are TRBV24-1 and TRBJ2-5; 8 bases align to TRBD1. The germline gives CDR1 KGHDR, CDR2 SFDVKD. The V and J ends lost 6 bases and 5 bases, in that order; junction bases with no gene match: 10. The CDR3 contains 15 residues. The CDR3, as DNA: TGTGCCACCAGTCGGGCAGGGGGCGCTGGGGAGACCCAGTACTTC. Protein: CATSRAGGAGETQYF.

J is TRBJ2-7 and V is TRBV7-2; D perhaps matches TRBD1 (5 bases). CDR1 is SGHTA and CDR2 is FQGNSA in the germline V gene. V lost 4 bases and J lost 0, with 10 bases in between. The CDR3 has 14 residues. The CDR3 region is CASSSRALSYEQYF. In DNA form, the CDR3 reads TGTGCCAGCAGCTCCAGGGCCCTCTCCTACGAGCAGTACTTC.

The chain employs TRBV10-2 and TRBJ1-6; 7 nucleotides agree with TRBD1. V trimming: 3 bases; J trimming: 10 bases; junction bases outside the gene matches: 9. Germline CDR1 and CDR2: WSHSY and SAAADI. The CDR3 has 15 residues. The CDR3: CASSDDRAGGSPLHF. CDR3 coding DNA: TGCGCCAGCAGTGACGACAGGGCAGGGGGATCACCCCTCCACTTT.

The gene calls are TRBV5-1 and TRBJ1-6, with D hard to call. CDR1 is SGHRS, CDR2 YFSETQ, per germline. This CDR3 has 14 amino acids. Deletions cut 4 bases from V and 5 bases from J, with 10 bases between. CDR3 DNA: TGCGCCAGCAGCAGGCAGGCAGATAATTCACCCCTCCACTTT. Translating gives CASSRQADNSPLHF.

About this clone: A much larger clone is a single base away; this may be a read error. The chain couples TRBV6-5 to TRBJ2-7, with 9 bases fitting TRBD2. J gave up 3 bases and V 8 bases, and 8 bases lay outside the gene matches. The CDR3 is made up of 14 amino acids. The germline CDR1 and CDR2 sequences are MNHEY and SVGAGI. The CDR3 loop is CASLNSGSLYEQYF. CDR3 in DNA: TGTGCCAGCCTGAATAGCGGGAGCCTCTACGAGCAGTACTTC.

The V call is TRBV30, the J call TRBJ2-2; D gene uncertain. This CDR3 comprises 14 residues. CDR1 GTSNPN and CDR2 SVGIG come from the germline V gene (reference sequence). DNA of the CDR3: TGTGCTTCTAGTCGAGCACACCCCACCGGGGAGCTGTTTTTT. It encodes CASSRAHPTGELFF.